A single sample is the source of the 29 T cell receptor beta chains below, sequenced in a study of T cells in localized non-small cell lung cancer. Produced via immunoSEQ multiplex PCR; TCRdb's table is partial and in-frame only. The sample yields about 59,000 clones, around 90% seen once. The sample in question was peripheral blood, obtained before any cancer treatment. The receptors come from a man aged 40 to 69 with stage I squamous cell lung carcinoma.

The chain links TRBV29-1 to TRBJ2-6; TRBD2 might be the D (6 bases). CDR3 size: 11 residues. The ends were cut back, 6 bases at V and 10 bases at J, with 10 bases in the middle. Per germline, CDR1 SQVTM and CDR2 ANQGSEA. The CDR3 here is CSVGGTNVLTF. CDR3 coding DNA: TGCAGCGTGGGGGGAACTAACGTCCTGACTTTC.

This clone was seen just once. The chain is built from TRBV28 and TRBJ1-2, with D tentatively TRBD1 (5 bases). CDR1 is MDHEN and CDR2 is SYDVKM in the germline V gene. V lost 8 bases to trimming and J lost 2 bases, with 15 bases between them. The CDR3 runs 14 residues. The CDR3 coding sequence is TGTGCCAGCGGGGTGGGGGATACGAACTATGGCTACACCTTC. Translating gives CASGVGDTNYGYTF.

V is TRBV6-5 and J is TRBJ1-1; 7 bases fit TRBD1. V trimming: 8 bases; J trimming: 6 bases; junction bases outside the gene matches: 9. This CDR3 has 13 residues. Germline CDR1 reads MNHEY; CDR2 reads SVGAGI. CDR3 DNA: TGTGCCAGCCGGTCCACAGGGGTCGCTGAAGCTTTCTTT. Translation: CASRSTGVAEAFF.

The chain recombines TRBV7-9 with TRBJ2-3; 11 positions match TRBD1. V was pared by 6 bases and J by 3 bases, with 5 bases of the junction left unmatched. The CDR3 has 15 residues. Looked up from germline, CDR1 is SEHNR and CDR2 is FQNEAQ (reference sequence). In nucleotides, the CDR3 is TGTGCCAGCAGTGATGGGACAGGGGGAACAGATACGCAGTATTTT. As protein: CASSDGTGGTDTQYF.

The chain is built from TRBV27 and TRBJ1-4, with a tentative D call TRBD1 (6 bases). V gave up 5 bases and J gave up 7 bases, with 20 bases separating them. Germline CDR1 MNHEY, CDR2 SMNVEV (reference sequence). There are 16 residues in the CDR3. The CDR3 bases are TGTGCCAGCAGTCCCGTCTACAGGGAAGGGAGTGAAAAACTGTTTTTT. This codes for CASSPVYREGSEKLFF.

This chain links TRBV9 with TRBJ1-2; D unresolved. Trimming pared 4 bases from V and 2 bases from J, leaving 12 bases between. From germline, CDR1 is SGDLS and CDR2 YYNGEE. This CDR3 comprises 14 residues. CDR3 nucleotide sequence: TGTGCCAGCAGCCCCCGACAAACGAACTATGGCTACACCTTC. Translating gives CASSPRQTNYGYTF.

The CDR3: CASSGGTGAEQPQHF. The DNA of the CDR3 is TGTGCCAGCAGCGGGGGGACAGGGGCGGAACAGCCCCAGCATTTT. The chain carries TRBV27 and TRBJ1-5, with 10 nucleotides matching TRBD1. This CDR3 comprises 15 residues. With 6 bases clipped from V and 7 bases from J, the junction kept 9 bases outside the gene matches. Germline V CDR1 and CDR2: MNHEY, SMNVEV (reference sequence).

This chain connects TRBV2 to TRBJ2-1; the D is unclear. Germline values: CDR1 SNHLY, CDR2 FYNNEI. The germline V and J ends were trimmed by 5 bases and 3 bases, with 14 bases remaining between them. This CDR3 has 15 residues. The CDR3 spells CASSPWELDYNEQFF. CDR3 nucleotide sequence: TGTGCCAGCAGTCCTTGGGAACTGGACTACAATGAGCAGTTCTTC. The whole variable domain, remainder taken from reference TRBV2 and TRBJ2-1, is EPEVTQTPSHQVTQMGQEVILRCVPISNHLYFYWYRQILGQKVEFLVSFYNNEISEKSEIFDDQFSVERPDGSNFTLKIRSTKLEDSAMYFCASSPWELDYNEQFFGPGTRLTVL.

This chain joins TRBV30 and TRBJ2-2, with D maybe TRBD2 (6 bases). This CDR3 spans 11 amino acids. Deletions cut 3 bases from V and 7 bases from J, with 6 bases between. Germline lookup yields CDR1 GTSNPN and CDR2 SVGIG (reference sequence). CDR3 coding DNA: TGTGCCTGGAGGCGGGACGGGGAGCTGTTTTTT. This translates into CAWRRDGELFF.

V is TRBV5-1 and J is TRBJ2-3; D remains ambiguous. The CDR3 totals 16 residues. CDR1 is SGHRS, CDR2 YFSETQ, per germline. Trimming stripped 0 bases from V and 2 bases from J, with 13 bases between. The CDR3 bases are TGCGCCAGCAGCTTGGGGCAGGCCACGTCCACAGATACGCAGTATTTT. As protein: CASSLGQATSTDTQYF.

The CDR3, as DNA: TGTGCCAGCAGCTTAGATCACAATGAGCAGTTCTTC. Translated, it gives CASSLDHNEQFF. The gene calls are TRBV11-2 and TRBJ2-1; D remains ambiguous. Germline assignment: CDR1 SGHAT and CDR2 FQNNGV. V was pared by 0 bases and J by 5 bases, with 2 bases between. The CDR3 runs to 12 residues.

This rearrangement joins TRBV7-9 to TRBJ1-4; tentative D call: TRBD1 (5 bases). The CDR3 totals 12 residues. Trimming left V 5 bases short and J 8 bases short, with 9 bases between. Germline V gene lookup returns CDR1 SEHNR and CDR2 FQNEAQ (reference sequence). The DNA for the CDR3 is TGTGCCAGCAGCCGCCCAGGGGAAAAACTGTTTTTT. Its protein product is CASSRPGEKLFF.

V gene TRBV30 combines with J gene TRBJ1-3, with 7 bases matching TRBD1. The CDR3 consists of 14 residues. Germline CDR1 reads GTSNPN; CDR2 reads SVGIG (reference sequence). The V gene end was trimmed by 3 bases and the J gene end by 4 bases; junction bases not matched to a gene: 6. The CDR3 spells CAWSREGAGNTIYF. The CDR3 DNA reads as TGTGCCTGGAGCAGGGAGGGGGCAGGAAACACCATATATTTT.

The chain combines TRBV6-6 with TRBJ1-2; the D gene is possibly TRBD1 (6 bases). Germline CDR1 is MNHNY and CDR2 is SVGAGI (reference sequence). V was pared by 5 bases and J by 5 bases, with 15 bases between. This CDR3 has 14 amino acids. The CDR3 sequence: CASSPLRGGYGYTF. The CDR3 DNA reads TGTGCCAGCAGTCCCCTAAGGGGGGGGTATGGCTACACCTTC.

The chain employs TRBV27 and TRBJ1-1; 7 nucleotides agree with TRBD1. Per the germline V gene, CDR1 is MNHEY and CDR2 is SMNVEV (reference sequence). Losses at the gene ends were 6 bases for V and 3 bases for J; bases not matched to a gene: 7. This CDR3 is built from 14 residues. CDR3 amino acids: CASSLGGLHTEAFF. CDR3 coding DNA: TGTGCCAGCAGCCTAGGGGGCCTGCACACTGAAGCTTTCTTT.

The chain uses TRBV28 and TRBJ2-7; D gene ambiguous. Trimming cost V 5 bases and J 3 bases, with 8 bases left between them. The germline gives CDR1 MDHEN, CDR2 SYDVKM. This CDR3 is built from 12 residues. The CDR3 protein is CASSINHYEQYF. DNA of the CDR3: TGTGCCAGCAGTATCAACCACTACGAGCAGTACTTC.

This chain uses TRBV4-2 with TRBJ2-5; 8 bases line up with TRBD2. Germline V gives CDR1 LGHNA, CDR2 YNFKEQ. There are 20 residues in the CDR3. V shed 3 bases and J 0 bases; nucleotides not matched to a gene: 18. The CDR3 nucleotides are TGTGCCAGCAGCCAGACTTTACAGGGTGGTAGCGGGATGTACCAAGAGACCCAGTACTTC. It translates to CASSQTLQGGSGMYQETQYF.

The chain recombines TRBV4-3 with TRBJ1-2, with D perhaps matching TRBD1 (5 bases). Trimming removed 0 bases from V and 8 bases from J, with 16 bases in between. Germline CDR1 and CDR2: LGHNA and YSLEER. This CDR3 has 15 residues. Written as DNA, the CDR3 is TGCGCCAGCAGCCAAGAGGGCTCCGGTAGGGGAGGCTACACCTTC. Its protein is CASSQEGSGRGGYTF.

This chain joins TRBV5-6 and TRBJ2-5; D not resolved. CDR3 length: 13 residues. Germline V CDR1 and CDR2: SGHDT, YYEEEE. V lost 4 bases and J lost 5, with 12 bases in between. The CDR3 sequence: CASSKPPWETQYF. The CDR3 DNA reads as TGTGCCAGCAGCAAACCACCGTGGGAGACCCAGTACTTC.

For the CDR3, the DNA is TGTGCCATCAGGAGCGGCGTGGGGGCAAATTCACCCCTCCACTTT. It yields the protein CAIRSGVGANSPLHF. J is TRBJ1-6 and V is TRBV10-3; D is possibly TRBD1 (6 bases). CDR1 and CDR2 from the germline V gene are ENHRY and SYGVKD. Trimming took 6 bases from V and 7 from J, leaving 16 bases between them. This CDR3 has 15 residues.

The V call is TRBV5-6, the J call TRBJ1-2; 7 nucleotides line up with TRBD1. Germline lookup yields CDR1 SGHDT and CDR2 YYEEEE. Trimming cost V 4 bases and J 6 bases; bases outside gene matches: 6. The CDR3 sequence is 13 residues long. CDR3 residues: CASSVTGTHGYTF. The CDR3 DNA sequence: TGTGCCAGCAGCGTGACAGGGACCCATGGCTACACCTTC.

The rearrangement uses TRBV7-9 and TRBJ2-2; no clear D. V lost 2 bases, J lost 3 bases, and 10 bases lay in between. CDR3 length: 15 amino acids. Germline V gives CDR1 SEHNR, CDR2 FQNEAQ (reference sequence). CDR3 nucleotide sequence: TGTGCCAGCAGCTTACGAGGTGGGGACACCGGGGAGCTGTTTTTT. Protein sequence: CASSLRGGDTGELFF.

The rearrangement joins TRBV7-2 to TRBJ2-7, with TRBD2 as a possible D gene (5 bases). The germline V and J ends were trimmed by 3 bases and 2 bases, with 11 bases remaining between them. Germline V gene data show CDR1 as SGHTA and CDR2 as FQGNSA. There are 14 residues in the CDR3. This chain's CDR3 is CASSFGSAAYEQYF. CDR3 nucleotides: TGTGCCAGCAGCTTCGGTAGCGCCGCCTACGAGCAGTACTTC. The whole variable domain, filled in from reference TRBV7-2 and TRBJ2-7, reads GAGVSQSPSNKVTEKGKDVELRCDPISGHTALYWYRQSLGQGLEFLIYFQGNSAPDKSGLPSDRFSAERTGGSVSTLTIQRTQQEDSAVYLCASSFGSAAYEQYFGPGTRLTVT.

V usage is TRBV2 and J usage is TRBJ2-1; D remains unclear. The CDR3 runs to 15 residues. V lost 8 bases to trimming and J lost 1 base, with 15 bases between them. Germline V gene sequence: CDR1 SNHLY, CDR2 FYNNEI. The CDR3 loop is CASEERGFSYNEQFF. The CDR3 DNA is TGTGCCAGCGAGGAACGAGGTTTTTCCTACAATGAGCAGTTCTTC.

This chain links TRBV7-2 with TRBJ2-5; possibly TRBD1 or TRBD2 for D (5 bases each). The CDR3 totals 15 residues. Per germline, CDR1 SGHTA and CDR2 FQGNSA. V was shortened by 1 base and J by 5 bases, with 14 bases between the two germline ends. Here the CDR3 DNA reads TGTGCCAGCAGCTTAGTACCAGGGAGCAGCGAGACCCAGTACTTC. Translated: CASSLVPGSSETQYF.

This chain connects TRBV5-6 to TRBJ2-1, with 9 bases aligning to TRBD1. CDR1 is SGHDT, CDR2 YYEEEE, per germline. The CDR3 spans 16 residues. The J segment lost 5 bases and the V segment lost 4 bases, leaving 10 bases of the junction unmatched. The CDR3 DNA is TGTGCCAGCAGCCCCAAGGTGGGACAGGGCAACAATGAGCAGTTCTTC. Protein sequence: CASSPKVGQGNNEQFF.

This chain joins TRBV18 and TRBJ1-1; tentatively, D is TRBD1 (6 bases). CDR3 size: 16 residues. Trimming stripped 2 bases from V and 3 bases from J, with 16 bases between. Germline V gene data show CDR1 as KGHSH and CDR2 as LQKENI. In nucleotides, the CDR3 is TGTGCCAGCTCACCAACGGCACAGGGAGTAGACACTGAAGCTTTCTTT. Protein product: CASSPTAQGVDTEAFF.

The V and J genes are TRBV25-1 and TRBJ2-3; weak D call: TRBD1 (6 bases). CDR1 and CDR2 from the germline V gene are MGHDK and SYGVNS. V was clipped by 4 bases and J by 4 bases, with 18 bases between them. CDR3 length equals 16 residues. The CDR3: CASSGSTRGGADTQYF. CDR3 bases: TGTGCCAGCAGTGGATCTACTAGAGGGGGTGCAGATACGCAGTATTTT.

The chain has TRBV27 and TRBJ2-7, with D uncertain. The CDR3 runs 16 residues. The germline V gene has CDR1 MNHEY and CDR2 SMNVEV (reference sequence). V was shortened by 1 base and J by 6 bases, with 19 bases between the two germline ends. The CDR3 region is CASSLFPPRNHREQYF. The CDR3, as DNA: TGTGCCAGCAGTTTATTCCCCCCCCGCAATCATCGCGAGCAGTACTTC.